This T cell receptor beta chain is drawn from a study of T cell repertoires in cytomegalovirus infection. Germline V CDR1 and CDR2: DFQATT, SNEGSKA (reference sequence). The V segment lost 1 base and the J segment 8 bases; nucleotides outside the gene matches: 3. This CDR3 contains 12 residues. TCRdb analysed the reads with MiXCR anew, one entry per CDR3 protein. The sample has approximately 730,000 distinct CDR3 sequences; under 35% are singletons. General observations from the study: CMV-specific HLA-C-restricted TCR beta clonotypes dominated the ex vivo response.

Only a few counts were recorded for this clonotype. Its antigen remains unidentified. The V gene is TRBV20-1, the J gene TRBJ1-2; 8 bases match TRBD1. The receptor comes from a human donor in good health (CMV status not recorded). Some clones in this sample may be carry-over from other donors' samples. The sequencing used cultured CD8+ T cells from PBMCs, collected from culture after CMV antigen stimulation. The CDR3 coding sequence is TGCAGTGCTAGAGGGACAGGGAACGGCTACACCTTC. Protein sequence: CSARGTGNGYTF.